This T cell receptor beta chain was observed in a study of control samples from healthy donors and cancer patients. This clone has just one count. V was cut by 2 bases and J by 4 bases, with 6 bases left in between. This CDR3 is 14 amino acids long. Looked up from germline, CDR1 is MNHEY and CDR2 is SVGAGI. Sequenced by immunoSEQ multiplex PCR; TCRdb stores in-frame clones only, minus some. The sample carries some 120,000 clones, roughly 92% recorded once. The clonotype originates from a man at least 80 years old with head and neck cancer. Sequencing was performed on PBMCs. This sequence joins TRBV6-5 and TRBJ1-6; D remains unclear. CDR3 region: CASSYREYNSPLHF. DNA for the CDR3: TGTGCCAGCAGTTACAGGGAGTATAATTCACCCCTCCACTTT.